The 21 T cell receptor beta chains below all came from one sample that was sequenced in a study of early T cells in non-severe SARS-CoV-2 infection. TCRdb redid the calling of the 5' RACE reads with MiXCR, one entry per CDR3 protein. Here the sample spans about 60,000 distinct CDR3 sequences, 13% being singletons. Sequencing input: whole blood. These receptors were obtained from an adult who was a healthcare worker with PCR-confirmed SARS-CoV-2 infection or an uninfected control (not recorded which).

This clonotype was counted at least ten times. The chain is built from TRBV9 and TRBJ1-2, with no clear D. The CDR3 extends over 16 amino acids. CDR1 and CDR2 (germline): SGDLS, YYNGEE. Trimming removed 0 bases at V and 5 bases at J, with 17 bases between. CDR3 coding DNA: TGTGCCAGCAGCGTAGAGGCTATCCCCGCCCCATATGGCTACACCTTC. Its translation: CASSVEAIPAPYGYTF.

This clonotype was observed a handful of times. The CDR3 sequence: CSARRGYEQYF. In DNA, the CDR3 is TGCAGTGCTAGACGCGGGTACGAGCAGTACTTC. The rearrangement uses TRBV20-1 and TRBJ2-7; TRBD2 might be the D (5 bases). The germline V gene encodes CDR1 DFQATT and CDR2 SNEGSKA (reference sequence). V was trimmed by 2 bases and J by 4 bases, leaving 6 bases between them. The CDR3 runs 11 residues.

The V call is TRBV2, the J call TRBJ2-3; no clear D gene. Germline-derived CDR1 and CDR2 are SNHLY and FYNNEI. This CDR3 region has 14 residues. V dropped 3 bases and J dropped 2 bases, with 9 bases sitting between them. The CDR3 region is CASSDVTNTDTQYF. The CDR3 bases are TGTGCCAGCAGTGACGTTACAAACACAGATACGCAGTATTTT. The full variable domain, in which reference TRBV2 and TRBJ2-3 provide the parts outside the CDR3, is EPEVTQTPSHQVTQMGQEVILRCVPISNHLYFYWYRQILGQKVEFLVSFYNNEISEKSEIFDDQFSVERPDGSNFTLKIRSTKLEDSAMYFCASSDVTNTDTQYFGPGTRLTVL.

This clonotype was counted many times. This chain uses TRBV7-8 with TRBJ1-5; weak D call: TRBD1 (5 bases). V was trimmed by 1 base and J by 7 bases, leaving 14 bases between them. The CDR3 loop spans 15 amino acids. Germline V lookup: CDR1 SGHVS, CDR2 FQNEAQ. This chain's CDR3 is CASSLGLGTGQPQHF. DNA of the CDR3: TGTGCCAGCAGCTTAGGATTAGGGACGGGGCAGCCCCAGCATTTT.

In regard to this clonotype: The junction differs from germline at one of its ends, possibly a read error. The V call is TRBV7-9, the J call TRBJ2-3; TRBD2 matches 14 bases. CDR1 SEHNR and CDR2 FQNEAQ come from the germline V gene (reference sequence). The CDR3 runs 16 residues. CDR3 nucleotide sequence: TGTGTCAGCAGCCCGACTAGCGGGGGGGGCACAGATACGCAGTATTTT. Amino acid sequence: CVSSPTSGGGTDTQYF.

This rearrangement joins TRBV3-1 to TRBJ2-5, with 12 positions matching TRBD2. This CDR3 region has 16 residues. The V gene end was trimmed by 4 bases and the J gene end by 5 bases; junction bases not matched to a gene: 8. Germline-derived CDR1 and CDR2 are LGHDT and YNNKEL (reference sequence). CDR3 sequence: CASSPTTSGGRETQYF. CDR3 DNA: TGTGCCAGCAGCCCCACGACTAGCGGGGGTCGGGAGACCCAGTACTTC.

A few counts support this clonotype. The CDR3 spells CASSPTAGLEAFF. The DNA of the CDR3 is TGCGCCAGCAGCCCCACGGCAGGGTTGGAAGCTTTCTTT. The chain carries TRBV5-1 and TRBJ1-1; TRBD1 might be the D (5 bases). Germline CDR1 is SGHRS and CDR2 is YFSETQ. Trimming left V 4 bases short and J 8 bases short, with 15 bases between. This CDR3 region has 13 residues.

Only a few counts were recorded for this clonotype. The gene calls are TRBV18 and TRBJ2-3, with 9 bases matching TRBD2. Germline V gene data show CDR1 as KGHSH and CDR2 as LQKENI. Trimming at V came to 0 bases and at J to 2 bases, leaving 3 bases not matched to a gene. This CDR3 contains 16 residues. CDR3 sequence: CASSPPGLADTDTQYF. The CDR3 bases are TGTGCCAGCTCACCACCGGGACTAGCAGACACAGATACGCAGTATTTT.

V gene TRBV11-3 combines with J gene TRBJ2-5; tentative D call: TRBD2 (7 bases). Trimming shortened V by 2 bases and J by 3 bases, and 13 bases separated the two germline ends. Per germline, CDR1 SGHNT and CDR2 YENEEA. CDR3 length: 15 amino acids. CDR3 protein: CASSLFGGLEETQYF. In DNA form, the CDR3 reads TGTGCCAGCAGCTTATTCGGGGGGCTGGAAGAGACCCAGTACTTC. The variable domain in full, completed from reference TRBV11-3 and TRBJ2-5, reads EAGVVQSPRYKIIEKKQPVAFWCNPISGHNTLYWYLQNLGQGPELLIRYENEEAVDDSQLPKDRFSAERLKGVDSTLKIQPAELGDSAVYLCASSLFGGLEETQYFGPGTRLLVL.

The chain employs TRBV7-2 and TRBJ2-5; D tentatively reads TRBD1 or TRBD2 (5 bases each). The CDR3 has 15 residues. Germline V CDR1 and CDR2: SGHTA, FQGNSA. V shed 2 bases and J shed 4 bases, with 14 bases lying between them. DNA for the CDR3: TGTGCCAGCAGCTTAACCGGGGCCCCAGCAGAGACCCAGTACTTC. It encodes CASSLTGAPAETQYF.

This clonotype was recorded many times. The junction departs from the called germline gene at one end, perhaps through a read error. V is TRBV6-5 and J is TRBJ1-1, with D perhaps TRBD1 (5 bases). Germline CDR1 is MNHEY and CDR2 is SVGAGI. The CDR3 is 12 amino acids. The CDR3 protein is CASSYGRAEAFF. DNA of the CDR3: TGCGCCAGCAGTTACGGCAGGGCAGAAGCTTTCTTT.

This sequence joins TRBV9 and TRBJ1-2; D remains ambiguous. Germline lookup yields CDR1 SGDLS and CDR2 YYNGEE. The CDR3 covers 14 residues. V was pared by 0 bases and J by 4 bases, with 10 bases between. Here the CDR3 DNA reads TGTGCCAGCAGCGTAGGCCCGGATTCCTATGGCTACACCTTC. Amino acid sequence: CASSVGPDSYGYTF.

This clonotype was picked up many times. The chain uses TRBV4-1 and TRBJ1-1; maybe TRBD1 (6 bases). From germline, CDR1 is MGHRA and CDR2 YSYEKL. The CDR3 length is 16 residues. Trimming cost V 3 bases and J 5 bases, with 19 bases left between them. CDR3 coding DNA: TGCGCCAGCAGCCACTGGGGAGGGGGTAGTAGGACTGAAGCTTTCTTT. Its protein product is CASSHWGGGSRTEAFF.

Only a few counts were recorded for this clonotype. The rearrangement links TRBV9 to TRBJ1-6, with D uncertain. Germline V gene data show CDR1 as SGDLS and CDR2 as YYNGEE. The CDR3 totals 12 residues. Trimming pared 3 bases from V and 7 bases from J, leaving 5 bases between. CDR3 in DNA: TGTGCCAGCAGCGGACGGAATTCACCCCTCCACTTT. Protein product: CASSGRNSPLHF.

This clonotype has just a few counts. V is TRBV3-1 and J is TRBJ2-1; D gene unclear. This CDR3 comprises 11 residues. Germline V gives CDR1 LGHDT, CDR2 YNNKEL (reference sequence). Trimming pared 5 bases from V and 8 bases from J, leaving 7 bases between. The CDR3 DNA sequence: TGTGCCAGCAGCAATGGACATGAGCAGTTCTTC. It codes for CASSNGHEQFF.

This clonotype was counted between two and nine times. The rearrangement joins TRBV7-9 to TRBJ2-1, with a tentative D call TRBD2 (5 bases). This CDR3 comprises 13 residues. V lost 4 bases and J lost 7, with 11 bases in between. Looked up from germline, CDR1 is SEHNR and CDR2 is FQNEAQ (reference sequence). The CDR3 DNA reads TGTGCCAGCAGCTCCCCGGGGAAAAATGAGCAGTTCTTC. The encoded protein is CASSSPGKNEQFF.

The V call is TRBV29-1, the J call TRBJ1-1, with unresolved D. CDR1 SQVTM and CDR2 ANQGSEA come from the germline V gene. Trimming pared 7 bases from V and 7 bases from J, leaving 16 bases between. The CDR3 is made up of 12 amino acids. CDR3 DNA: TGCAGCGCCCAAGGGAGGGAGATTGAAGCTTTCTTT. It translates to CSAQGREIEAFF.

This clonotype was found a few times. V gene TRBV3-1 combines with J gene TRBJ2-7; 9 nucleotides align to TRBD1. This CDR3 has 15 amino acids. Germline CDR1 and CDR2: LGHDT and YNNKEL (reference sequence). Losses at the gene ends were 4 bases for V and 6 bases for J; bases not matched to a gene: 10. The CDR3 is CASSPLPGQGGEQYF. The DNA of the CDR3 is TGTGCCAGCAGCCCACTACCGGGACAGGGAGGCGAGCAGTACTTC.

The rearrangement links TRBV27 to TRBJ2-1; maybe TRBD2 (7 bases). Trimming took 7 bases from V and 7 from J, leaving 17 bases between them. This CDR3 region has 14 residues. In germline, CDR1 is MNHEY, CDR2 SMNVEV (reference sequence). CDR3 protein: CASTRGARLNEQFF. The CDR3 region has the DNA TGTGCCAGCACACGGGGGGCCCGATTGAATGAGCAGTTCTTC.

V is TRBV4-2 and J is TRBJ2-3; D is undetermined. This CDR3 is built from 13 residues. Germline V gene sequence: CDR1 LGHNA, CDR2 YNFKEQ. V was cut by 0 bases and J by 6 bases, with 7 bases left in between. As DNA, the CDR3 is TGTGCCAGCAGCCAAGACCCCCCCGATACGCAGTATTTT. As protein: CASSQDPPDTQYF.

In this sample, this clonotype turned up many times. The rearrangement uses TRBV7-8 and TRBJ1-2, with a possible D match to TRBD1 (5 bases). The ends were cut back, 0 bases at V and 8 bases at J, with 16 bases in the middle. CDR3 size: 15 residues. Germline V gene lookup returns CDR1 SGHVS and CDR2 FQNEAQ. CDR3 residues: CASSLAPGTPGGYTF. CDR3 DNA sequence: TGTGCCAGCAGCTTAGCGCCGGGGACCCCAGGGGGCTACACCTTC.